The rows below give T cell receptor beta chains drawn from one sample of a study of immune evolution from preneoplasia to lung adenocarcinoma. Profiled with immunoSEQ multiplex PCR; TCRdb holds only in-frame clones, not every one. Of about 4,600 clones in the sample, more than 60% are singletons; the top ten hold under 9.5%. Source material: FFPE adjacent normal lung tissue. These receptors came from a donor at least 70 years old with lung adenocarcinoma. Both conserved end residues are part of each CDR3. A D gene is named only where the DNA matches it firmly. Some rows have no size entry. The others give once, few or many, or a class for an expanded clone.

V gene	J gene	D gene	clone size	CDR3 length	CDR3 protein	CDR3 DNA
TRBV19	TRBJ1-1	.	.	13	CASSMKGYTEAFF	TGTGCCAGTAGTATGAAAGGGTACACTGAAGCTTTCTTT
TRBV10-1	TRBJ1-1	.	.	13	CASSARSGTEAFF	TGCGCCAGCAGTGCCAGGTCTGGCACTGAAGCTTTCTTT
TRBV10-2	TRBJ2-1	.	.	14	CASSEVTKYNEQFF	TGCGCCAGCAGTGAAGTGACCAAGTACAATGAGCAGTTCTTC
TRBV30	TRBJ2-5	.	once	14	CAAWRWAGAETQYF	TGTGCCGCCTGGAGGTGGGCAGGAGCGGAGACCCAGTACTTC
TRBV6-1	TRBJ1-3	TRBD1	.	14	CASSQGAPGNTIYF	TGTGCCAGCAGTCAGGGGGCGCCTGGAAACACCATATATTTT
TRBV9	TRBJ1-4	.	.	14	CASSAGRDNEKLFF	TGTGCCAGCAGCGCCGGTCGGGACAACGAAAAACTGTTTTTT
TRBV29-1	TRBJ2-7	TRBD1	.	14	CSVARDRASYEQYF	TGCAGCGTCGCTCGGGACAGGGCCTCCTACGAGCAGTACTTC
TRBV6-1	TRBJ1-1	.	.	15	CASSESAGANTEAFF	TGTGCCAGCAGTGAATCCGCAGGGGCGAACACTGAAGCTTTCTTT
TRBV7-6	TRBJ2-2	.	once	16	CASSFSVTENTGELFF	TGTGCCAGCAGCTTCTCCGTGACAGAAAACACCGGGGAGCTGTTTTTT
TRBV6-6	TRBJ2-1	.	.	15	CASSSGLAPDNEQFF	TGTGCCAGCAGTTCCGGTCTAGCGCCGGACAATGAGCAGTTCTTC
TRBV5-1	TRBJ2-5	TRBD2	once	14	CASSIGLAVETQYF	TGCGCCAGCAGCATCGGACTAGCGGTAGAGACCCAGTACTTC
TRBV18	TRBJ2-7	.	few	15	CASSPEAGSAYEQYF	TGTGCCAGCTCACCAGAGGCAGGGTCGGCCTACGAGCAGTACTTC